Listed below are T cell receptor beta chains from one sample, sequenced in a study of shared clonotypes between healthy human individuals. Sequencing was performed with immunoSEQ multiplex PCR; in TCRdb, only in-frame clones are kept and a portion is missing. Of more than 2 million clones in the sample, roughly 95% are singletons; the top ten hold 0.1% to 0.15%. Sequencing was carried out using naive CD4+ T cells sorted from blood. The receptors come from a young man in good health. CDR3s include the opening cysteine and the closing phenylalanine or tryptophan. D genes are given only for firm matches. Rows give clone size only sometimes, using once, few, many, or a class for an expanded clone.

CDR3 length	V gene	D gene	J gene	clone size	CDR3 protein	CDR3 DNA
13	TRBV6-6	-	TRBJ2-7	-	CASSYSQDYEQYF	TGTGCCAGCAGTTACTCGCAGGACTACGAGCAGTACTTC
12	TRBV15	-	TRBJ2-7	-	CATSITGIEQYF	TGTGCCACCAGTATCACAGGGATAGAGCAGTACTTC
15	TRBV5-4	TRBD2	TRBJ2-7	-	CASSNLAGASYEQYF	TGTGCCAGCAGCAACCTAGCGGGGGCCTCCTACGAGCAGTACTTC
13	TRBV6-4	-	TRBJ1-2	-	CASSDSGRRGYTF	TGTGCCAGCAGTGACTCAGGGCGGCGCGGCTACACCTTC
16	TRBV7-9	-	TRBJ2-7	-	CASSLPYRRGLHEQYF	TGTGCCAGCAGCTTACCCTACAGGCGGGGTCTCCACGAGCAGTACTTC
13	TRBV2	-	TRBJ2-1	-	CASSDSWGNEQFF	TGTGCCAGCAGTGATTCCTGGGGCAATGAGCAGTTCTTC
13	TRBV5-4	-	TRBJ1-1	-	CASSLPGSTEAFF	TGTGCCAGCAGCTTGCCTGGGAGCACTGAAGCTTTCTTT
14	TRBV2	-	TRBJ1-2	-	CASSGEQIVYGYTF	TGTGCCAGCAGTGGCGAACAGATTGTCTATGGCTACACCTTC
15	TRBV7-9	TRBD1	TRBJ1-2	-	CASSHSDRGIKGYTF	TGTGCCAGCAGCCATTCGGACAGGGGGATAAAAGGCTACACCTTC
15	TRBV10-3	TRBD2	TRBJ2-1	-	CAIKNSGSSYNEQFF	TGTGCCATCAAGAATAGCGGGAGCTCCTACAATGAGCAGTTCTTC
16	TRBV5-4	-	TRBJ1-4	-	CASSSTGTTTNEKLFF	TGTGCCAGCAGCTCTACAGGAACGACAACTAATGAAAAACTGTTTTTT
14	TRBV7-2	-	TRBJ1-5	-	CASSGGDSNQPQHF	TGTGCCAGCAGCGGAGGAGATAGCAATCAGCCCCAGCATTTT
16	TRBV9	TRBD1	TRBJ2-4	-	CASSVVPTGAKDIQYF	TGTGCCAGCAGCGTAGTTCCCACAGGGGCGAAGGACATTCAGTACTTC
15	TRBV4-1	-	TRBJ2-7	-	CASSQVPGGPYEQYF	TGCGCCAGCAGCCAAGTCCCCGGAGGACCCTACGAGCAGTACTTC
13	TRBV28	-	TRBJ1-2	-	CASSAGTSYGYTF	TGTGCCAGCAGTGCCGGGACATCGTATGGCTACACCTTC
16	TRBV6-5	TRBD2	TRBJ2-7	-	CASSYYRTSGAYEQYF	TGTGCCAGCAGTTACTACCGGACTAGCGGGGCCTACGAGCAGTACTTC
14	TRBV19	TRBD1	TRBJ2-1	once	CASSPDRGYNEQFF	TGTGCCAGTAGCCCGGACAGGGGGTACAATGAGCAGTTCTTC
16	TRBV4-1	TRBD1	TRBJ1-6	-	CASSQDRDRDNSPLHF	TGCGCCAGCAGCCAAGACCGGGACAGGGACAATTCACCCCTCCACTTT
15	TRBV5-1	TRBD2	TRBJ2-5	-	CASTLYGSGEETQYF	TGCGCCAGCACCTTATACGGTAGCGGGGAAGAGACCCAGTACTTC
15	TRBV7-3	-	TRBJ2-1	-	CASSLEGLPLSEQFF	TGTGCCAGCAGCTTAGAGGGACTTCCCCTTAGTGAGCAGTTCTTC
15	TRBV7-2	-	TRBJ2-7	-	CASSLEGPVRYEQYF	TGTGCCAGCAGCTTAGAAGGTCCAGTACGCTACGAGCAGTACTTC
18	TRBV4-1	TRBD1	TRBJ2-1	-	CASSQPFTGTGGNNEQFF	TGCGCCAGCAGCCAACCCTTTACCGGGACAGGGGGAAACAATGAGCAGTTCTTC
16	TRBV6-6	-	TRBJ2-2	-	CASSSIGTANTGELFF	TGTGCCAGCAGTTCCATTGGGACGGCCAACACCGGGGAGCTGTTTTTT
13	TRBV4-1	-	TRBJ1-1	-	CASSGAGASRAFF	TGCGCCAGCAGCGGAGCCGGGGCCTCCAGGGCTTTCTTT
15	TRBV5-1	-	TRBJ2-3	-	CASSLTSRSTDTQYF	TGCGCCAGCAGCTTGACCAGTCGGAGCACAGATACGCAGTATTTT
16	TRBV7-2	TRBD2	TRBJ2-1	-	CASSLEGTSGRYEQFF	TGTGCCAGCAGCTTAGAGGGGACTAGCGGGAGGTATGAGCAGTTCTTC
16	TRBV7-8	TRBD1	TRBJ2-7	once	CASSLAWGQGQYEQYF	TGTGCCAGCAGCTTAGCGTGGGGACAGGGGCAGTACGAGCAGTACTTC
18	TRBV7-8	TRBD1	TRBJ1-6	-	CASSSSNMSGGKNSPLHF	TGTGCCAGCAGCTCGAGTAACATGTCAGGGGGAAAAAATTCACCCCTCCACTTT
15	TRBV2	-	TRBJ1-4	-	CASSDSAGVNEKLFF	TGTGCCAGCAGTGATTCGGCAGGGGTAAATGAAAAACTGTTTTTT
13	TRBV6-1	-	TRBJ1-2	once	CASNERGGSGYTF	TGTGCCAGCAACGAGAGGGGAGGGAGCGGCTACACCTTC
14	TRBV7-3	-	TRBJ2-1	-	CASSPGLIYNEQFF	TGTGCCAGCAGCCCGGGACTGATTTACAATGAGCAGTTCTTC
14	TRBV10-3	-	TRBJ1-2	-	CAISESGSDYGYTF	TGTGCCATCAGTGAGTCCGGCTCAGACTATGGCTACACCTTC
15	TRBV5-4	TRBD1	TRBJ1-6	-	CASSQGTDYNSPLHF	TGTGCCAGCAGCCAGGGGACAGACTATAATTCACCCCTCCACTTT
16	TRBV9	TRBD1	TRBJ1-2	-	CASSSTYRGENYGYTF	TGTGCCAGCAGCTCAACTTACAGGGGCGAGAACTATGGCTACACCTTC
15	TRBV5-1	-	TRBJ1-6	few	CASSLDSSYNSPLHF	TGCGCCAGCAGCCTTGACAGCTCCTATAATTCACCCCTCCACTTT
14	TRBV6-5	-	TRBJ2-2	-	CASSYSAGGGELFF	TGTGCCAGCAGTTACTCGGCCGGTGGCGGGGAGCTGTTTTTT
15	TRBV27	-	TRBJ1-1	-	CASSLSPLMNTEAFF	TGTGCCAGCAGTTTATCACCCTTAATGAACACTGAAGCTTTCTTT
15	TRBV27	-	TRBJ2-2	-	CASSLLRGGAGELFF	TGTGCCAGCAGTTTGTTGAGGGGGGGCGCCGGGGAGCTGTTTTTT
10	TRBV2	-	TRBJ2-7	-	CASGWGEQYF	TGTGCCAGCGGCTGGGGGGAGCAGTACTTC
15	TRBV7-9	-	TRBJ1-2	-	CASSSISGTAYGYTF	TGTGCCAGCAGCTCTATATCTGGAACAGCCTATGGCTACACCTTC
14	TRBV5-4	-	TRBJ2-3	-	CASSLGSLTDTQYF	TGTGCCAGCAGCTTGGGCAGCCTTACAGATACGCAGTATTTT
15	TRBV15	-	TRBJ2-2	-	CATSRDPPNTGELFF	TGTGCCACCAGCAGAGATCCGCCGAACACCGGGGAGCTGTTTTTT
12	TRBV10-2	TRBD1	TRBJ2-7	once	CASNHRGWEQYF	TGCGCCAGCAATCACAGGGGTTGGGAGCAGTACTTC
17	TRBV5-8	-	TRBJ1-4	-	CASSLVQVSATNEKLFF	TGTGCCAGCAGCTTGGTTCAGGTTTCCGCAACTAATGAAAAACTGTTTTTT
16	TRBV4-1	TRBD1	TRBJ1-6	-	CASSQGRGRDNSPLHF	TGCGCCAGCAGCCAGGGCAGGGGGCGCGATAATTCACCCCTCCACTTT
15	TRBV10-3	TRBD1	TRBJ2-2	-	CAISGRQGVSGELFF	TGTGCCATCAGTGGGAGACAGGGGGTAAGCGGGGAGCTGTTTTTT
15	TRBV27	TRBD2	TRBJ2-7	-	CASRLGTSGSYEQYF	TGTGCCAGCAGGTTAGGGACTAGCGGGAGCTACGAGCAGTACTTC